The subject of this entry is one T cell receptor (beta chain). The J segment lost 6 bases and the V segment lost 6 bases, leaving 7 bases of the junction unmatched. CDR1 and CDR2 (germline): SEHNR, FQNEAQ (reference sequence). CDR3 length: 14 amino acids. The data derive from a study of blood T cell repertoires in COVID-19. Only in-frame clones appear in the TCRdb table, and some are missing; sequencing was by immunoSEQ multiplex PCR. Counted here are about 200,000 clones, approximately 82% occurring once; the ten biggest clones make up 15%. Sequencing was performed on PBMCs or T cells enriched from blood (not recorded which). This clonotype originated in a man aged 35 to 55 who had recovered from COVID-19. V usage is TRBV7-9 and J usage is TRBJ1-3, with 8 bases identical to TRBD1. The CDR3 region is CASRSTGEKNTIYF. For the CDR3, the DNA is TGTGCCAGCAGGTCGACAGGGGAGAAAAACACCATATATTTT.